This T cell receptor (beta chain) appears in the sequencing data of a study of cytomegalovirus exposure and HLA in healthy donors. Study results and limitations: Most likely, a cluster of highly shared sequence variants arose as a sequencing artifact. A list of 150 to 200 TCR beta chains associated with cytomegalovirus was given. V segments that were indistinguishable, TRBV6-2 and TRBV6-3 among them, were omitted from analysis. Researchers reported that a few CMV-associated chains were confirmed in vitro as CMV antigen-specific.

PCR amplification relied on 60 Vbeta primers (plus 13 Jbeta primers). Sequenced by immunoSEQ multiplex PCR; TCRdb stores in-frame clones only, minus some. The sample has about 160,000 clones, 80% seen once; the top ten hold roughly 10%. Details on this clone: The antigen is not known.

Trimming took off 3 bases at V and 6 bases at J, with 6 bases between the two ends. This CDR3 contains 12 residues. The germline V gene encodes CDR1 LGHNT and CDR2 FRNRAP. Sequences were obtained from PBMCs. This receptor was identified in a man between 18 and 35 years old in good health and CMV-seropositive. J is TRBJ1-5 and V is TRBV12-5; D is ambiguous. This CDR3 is CASGFASQPQHF. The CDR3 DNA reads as TGTGCTAGTGGTTTCGCTAGTCAGCCCCAGCATTTT.